This T cell receptor (beta chain) was profiled in a study of human T cells and chemical hapten exposure. As for the study in general: A patient group, mainly female, showed alopecia areata, totalis or universalis.

TCRdb processed the RACE reads anew with MiXCR; each CDR3 protein has one entry. The data show about 60,000 distinct CDR3 sequences, about 9% seen once. The sample holds many counts of this clonotype. The CDR3 length is 16 residues. CDR1 and CDR2 from the germline V gene are SGHTA and FQGTGA. Trimming stripped 1 base from V and 0 bases from J, with 9 bases between. Time point specified: patch test 1, 2 weeks after DPC sensitization. The treatment is: therapeutic diphenylcyclopropenone sensitization with weekly scalp DPC. Before extraction, the whole blood was not fractionated, and total RNA was taken from it.

The clonotype originates from a woman between 40 and 55 years old with alopecia areata. Some clones in this sample may be carry-over from other donors' samples. Sample: whole blood, taken in connection with sensitization to the hapten diphenylcyclopropenone (DPC). The gene calls are TRBV7-3 and TRBJ1-4; D remains ambiguous. DNA for the CDR3: TGTGCCAGCAGCTTAAACCCTCCTGCAACTAATGAAAAACTGTTTTTT. As protein: CASSLNPPATNEKLFF.